Listed below are T cell receptor beta chains from one sample, sequenced in a study of T-cell memory formation after mild COVID-19. TCRdb reprocessed the 5' RACE reads with MiXCR, giving one entry per CDR3 protein. The data show about 140,000 distinct CDR3 sequences, roughly 13% seen once. The specimen was PBMCs or a T cell subset sorted from them (not recorded which). The receptors were gathered from an adult woman who had mild COVID-19 (a few samples of this study predate the infection). Cell type and time point are not known. Each CDR3 is given with its conserved first and last residue. The D gene is left open where the match is weak. Clone size is not always given. Where it is, it says once, few, many or a class for expanded clones.

D	size	J	V	DNA	CDR3
-	few	TRBJ2-7	TRBV7-6	TGTGCCAGCAGCCCCCGGGACAACTCCTACGAGCAGTACTTC	CASSPRDNSYEQYF
-	few	TRBJ1-6	TRBV27	TGTGCCAGCAGGCCGGCCTACGTGAGCTCCTATAATTCACCCCTCCACTTT	CASRPAYVSSYNSPLHF
TRBD1	few	TRBJ1-1	TRBV11-3	TGTGCCAGCAGCTTTTTACGCCCGGGACAGGGCTTCCTTGAAGCTTTCTTT	CASSFLRPGQGFLEAFF
-	few	TRBJ2-7	TRBV5-4	TGTGCCAGCAGCAACCGATACTACGAGCAGTACTTC	CASSNRYYEQYF
-	-	TRBJ2-1	TRBV7-9	TGTGCCAGCAGCTTAGTTGGTTCAAGGGAAGGGATTATTTTCGATGAGCAGTTCTTC	CASSLVGSREGIIFDEQFF
-	-	TRBJ2-5	TRBV5-4	TGTGCCAGCAGCTTGAAGGACAGGAGGGGGGAGACCCAGTACTTC	CASSLKDRRGETQYF
TRBD1	once	TRBJ1-1	TRBV11-2	TGTGCCAGCAGCGCAGCCCCGGGACAGGGGGCTTTCATCACTGAAGCTTTCTTT	CASSAAPGQGAFITEAFF
TRBD2	few	TRBJ2-7	TRBV20-1	TGCAGTGCTTCCCCTAGCGGGGGCTCCTACGAGCAGTACTTC	CSASPSGGSYEQYF
TRBD2	-	TRBJ2-3	TRBV5-1	TGCGCCAGCAGCTTGGTCGGCGGGAGTAACGCAGATACGCAGTATTTT	CASSLVGGSNADTQYF
TRBD2	-	TRBJ2-7	TRBV7-6	TGTGCCAGCGGTGAAGGGCGCGGGGGCTACGAGCAGTACTTC	CASGEGRGGYEQYF
-	few	TRBJ2-2	TRBV5-6	TGTGCCAGCAGCTTGGCCAGGTACACCGGGGAGCTGTTTTTT	CASSLARYTGELFF